This note documents a single T cell receptor beta chain sequence. Its specific antigen is unknown. Base qualities are missing; no much larger clone stands one base away. TCRbeta CDR3 regions were amplified from genomic DNA by means of the immunoSEQ Assay, a bias-controlled multiplex PCR. In the authors' own workflow: The number of nucleated cells in each sample was estimated by amplification of reference gene primers within the assay. To quantify the absolute abundance of each unique TCRbeta CDR3 rearrangement, sequence reads were collapsed and filtered. For each sample, productive Simpson clonality was calculated as the square root of Simpson's diversity index over productive rearrangements. Held by TCRdb, this immuneACCESS table contains in-frame sequences only and omits some clones. Under half of the omission traces to an unresolved V gene where checked; the cause of the rest is unknown. V and J calls and clone size follow that table, whereas D and trimming were derived from the DNA. This sample lists fewer than 700,000 clones; around nine tenths were detected once. The top ten hold 7.5% to 9% of the sample.

The junction shows trimming of 2 bases on V and 1 base on J, and the gene matches do not reach 9 bases of it. CDR1 LGHDT and CDR2 YNNKEL are derived from the germline V gene (reference sequence). Its CDR3 holds 18 amino acids, cysteine through phenylalanine. Here the CDR3 DNA is all that survives: 54 bases in frame from base 1. These data originate in a study of blood T cell repertoires in COVID-19 (TCRdb year 2020). Background on the whole study: The collaborator samples originated in the United States, Italy and Spain and spanned the acute and convalescent phases of COVID-19. The prospective study material was composed of cDNA or gDNA derived from T cells, B-cell-depleted T cells, or PBMCs. Deeply sampled blood TCRbeta repertoires from subjects exposed to, actively infected with, or recovered from COVID-19 were included in the dataset. The repertoires were released in a freely available public database intended as a resource for research on the immune response to SARS-CoV-2. The samples were drawn from the first 160 participants of the ongoing ImmuneRACE study and from about 1,200 subjects provided by 6 global collaborators. Nearly every sample came with metadata listing a de-identified subject ID, COVID-19 status, age in years and sex. Where HLA class I and class II types were available, the types were taken from metadata supplied by the sample provider, not from assay-based typing.

General findings and caveats noted by the study authors: Clinical and demographic metadata were provided uncurated, with the amount varying by source and participant.

One collaborating source in Seattle enrolled patients during active infection and followed them longitudinally through the course of disease. The collaborating institutions used their own protocols to collect whole blood in K2EDTA tubes. Collaborator samples were shipped for TCRbeta analysis as frozen whole blood, isolated PBMCs, or DNA extracted from either sample type. Sequenced material: peripheral blood. This clonotype was obtained from a woman aged 45 to 65 with COVID-19, enrolled during active disease. The rearrangement combines TRBV3-1 (or the pseudogene TRBV3-2) with TRBJ2-5; TRBD2 fits 11 bases in the junction. The CDR3 protein sequence reads: CASSQRRASGGSQETQYF. The DNA sequence is TGTGCCAGCAGCCAAAGGCGGGCTAGCGGGGGGTCCCAAGAGACCCAGTACTTC.